This T cell receptor beta chain was identified during a study of shared clonotypes between healthy human individuals. Profiled with immunoSEQ multiplex PCR; TCRdb holds only in-frame clones, not every one. Of about 510,000 clones listed, roughly 79% are singletons. Germline CDR1 SGHTS, CDR2 YDEGEE. V lost 4 bases to trimming and J lost 7 bases, with 24 bases between them. There are 17 residues in the CDR3. V usage is TRBV5-8 and J usage is TRBJ2-1, with D possibly TRBD2 on 6 matching bases. This clonotype was sampled from a woman aged 40 to 55 in good health. Some clones in this sample may be carry-over from other donors' samples. Sequencing used PBMCs. CDR3 residues: CASSQFVGGPTRNEQFF. In DNA form, the CDR3 reads TGTGCCAGCAGCCAATTTGTCGGAGGGCCTACGCGGAATGAGCAGTTCTTC.